This is a list of T cell receptor beta chains from one sample in a study of blood T cell repertoires in COVID-19. Sequencing was performed with immunoSEQ multiplex PCR; in TCRdb, only in-frame clones are kept and a portion is missing. The sample carries 140,000 to 150,000 clones, about 85% recorded once. Material for sequencing was peripheral blood. Every receptor here comes from a middle-aged woman with active or convalescent COVID-19. Both conserved end residues are part of each CDR3. Fields, in order: D gene, J gene, V gene, clone size, CDR3 DNA, CDR3 protein. A D gene is named only where the DNA matches it firmly. Size values are once, few and many counts, or a class for expanded clones, and some rows have none.

D: TRBD2
J: TRBJ2-1
V: TRBV2
size: NA
DNA: TGTGCCAGCAGTGATGTAGCGGGAATGAGAAATGAGCAGTTCTTC
CDR3: CASSDVAGMRNEQFF

D: TRBD1
J: TRBJ2-3
V: TRBV6-4
size: once
DNA: TGTGCCAGCAGTGACTCGACAGGGGGCGCAGATACGCAGTATTTT
CDR3: CASSDSTGGADTQYF

D: NA
J: TRBJ1-1
V: TRBV7-6
size: NA
DNA: TGTGCCAGCAGCTTAGACCCCCAGGGAAGAGAAACTGAAGCTTTCTTT
CDR3: CASSLDPQGRETEAFF

D: NA
J: TRBJ1-4
V: TRBV5-6
size: NA
DNA: TGTGCCAGCAGCTCGTCTTCAGGGGCCCTTAATGAAAAACTGTTTTTT
CDR3: CASSSSSGALNEKLFF

D: TRBD1
J: TRBJ1-6
V: TRBV30
size: NA
DNA: TGTGCCTGGGGGGACAGGGGTGGGCGAAATTCACCCCTCCACTTT
CDR3: CAWGDRGGRNSPLHF

D: TRBD1
J: TRBJ2-1
V: TRBV29-1
size: NA
DNA: TGCAGCGTTGATTTCAGGGGGCAAAACAATGAGCAGTTCTTC
CDR3: CSVDFRGQNNEQFF

D: TRBD2
J: TRBJ2-5
V: TRBV10-1
size: NA
DNA: TGCGCCAGCAGTGAGCTCGGTCGAGCGGGGGATCAAGAGACCCAGTACTTC
CDR3: CASSELGRAGDQETQYF

D: TRBD1
J: TRBJ1-1
V: TRBV18
size: NA
DNA: TGTGCCAGCTCACTTAGCCGGGACAGGGGACGGGCTTTCTTT
CDR3: CASSLSRDRGRAFF

D: NA
J: TRBJ2-7
V: TRBV2
size: NA
DNA: TGTGCCAGCAGTGGGATGTTAGAGGCGCAGTACTTC
CDR3: CASSGMLEAQYF

D: NA
J: TRBJ1-1
V: TRBV6-5
size: NA
DNA: TGTGCCAGCAGTCCGAGGAGGACGGACACTGAAGCTTTCTTT
CDR3: CASSPRRTDTEAFF

D: NA
J: TRBJ1-1
V: TRBV12-3/TRBV12-4
size: NA
DNA: TGTGCCAGCAGCCGACACAGGGACACTGAAGCTTTCTTT
CDR3: CASSRHRDTEAFF

D: TRBD1
J: TRBJ2-7
V: TRBV24-1
size: NA
DNA: TGTGCCACCAGTGACCTGGACAGGGTGGGCGTTGTGCAGTACTTC
CDR3: CATSDLDRVGVVQYF

D: TRBD1
J: TRBJ1-1
V: TRBV19
size: NA
DNA: TGTGCCAGTAGTATCTCGGGACAGTTGAACACTGAAGCTTTCTTT
CDR3: CASSISGQLNTEAFF

D: NA
J: TRBJ1-5
V: TRBV5-1
size: NA
DNA: TGCGCCAGGTCGACTCGGGGGGGCAATCAGCCCCAGCATTTT
CDR3: CARSTRGGNQPQHF

D: NA
J: TRBJ2-6
V: TRBV6-1
size: few
DNA: TGTGCCAGCAGTGAAGAGCACAGGAGATCTGGGGCCAACGTCCTGACTTTC
CDR3: CASSEEHRRSGANVLTF

D: NA
J: TRBJ1-1
V: TRBV24-1
size: NA
DNA: TGTGCCACCAGTGGGGGAGGGAACACTGAAGCTTTCTTT
CDR3: CATSGGGNTEAFF

D: NA
J: TRBJ1-5
V: TRBV7-9
size: NA
DNA: TGTGCCAGCAGTCACTCCTGGGCCGATGGACTCTCTGGACCCCAGCATTTT
CDR3: CASSHSWADGLSGPQHF

D: NA
J: TRBJ2-3
V: TRBV4-1
size: NA
DNA: TGCGCCAGCAGCCAAGTGGTGGGGGGGACAAACACAGATACGCAGTATTTT
CDR3: CASSQVVGGTNTDTQYF

D: NA
J: TRBJ2-5
V: TRBV19
size: NA
DNA: TGTGCCAGTAGTACCGGGGGATGGGAGACCCAGTACTTC
CDR3: CASSTGGWETQYF

D: TRBD1
J: TRBJ1-2
V: TRBV11-2
size: NA
DNA: TGTGCCAGCAGCTTACTCGGGGACAGGGACACCTTC
CDR3: CASSLLGDRDTF

D: NA
J: TRBJ1-5
V: TRBV28
size: NA
DNA: TGTGCCAGCCCGCCATCGGGGGGGCCGAATCAGCCCCAGCATTTT
CDR3: CASPPSGGPNQPQHF

D: NA
J: TRBJ1-6
V: TRBV18
size: NA
DNA: TGTGCCAGCTCACCGGGGCACCTCGAAATAGGTTCACCCCTCCACTTT
CDR3: CASSPGHLEIGSPLHF

D: TRBD1
J: TRBJ1-5
V: TRBV10-3
size: NA
DNA: TGTGCCATCATGCAGGGGGCGAATCAGCCCCAGCATTTT
CDR3: CAIMQGANQPQHF

D: TRBD1
J: TRBJ1-5
V: TRBV28
size: once
DNA: TGTGCCAGCAGTACTCCGGGACAGACCTTCAATCAGCCCCAGCATTTT
CDR3: CASSTPGQTFNQPQHF

D: NA
J: TRBJ1-4
V: TRBV19
size: NA
DNA: TGTGCCAGTAGTCTATCGGGACCCCCCGGGAGGCTGTTTTTT
CDR3: CASSLSGPPGRLFF

D: NA
J: TRBJ1-1
V: TRBV27
size: NA
DNA: TGTGCCAGCAGTTTGGGGAGAAACACTGAAGCTTTCTTT
CDR3: CASSLGRNTEAFF

D: TRBD1
J: TRBJ2-7
V: TRBV19
size: NA
DNA: TGTGCCAGTAGTCTAGCCCCCCCGGGACAGGGGGCCTACGAGCAGTACTTC
CDR3: CASSLAPPGQGAYEQYF

D: TRBD1
J: TRBJ2-7
V: TRBV3-1/TRBV3-2
size: few
DNA: TGTGCCAGCAGCTTCATTACAGGGGCCTACGAGCAGTACTTC
CDR3: CASSFITGAYEQYF

D: NA
J: TRBJ2-7
V: TRBV5-1
size: NA
DNA: TGCGCCAGCAGACGTGACATCTCCTACGAGCAGTACTTC
CDR3: CASRRDISYEQYF

D: TRBD1
J: TRBJ1-6
V: TRBV18
size: NA
DNA: TGTGCCAGCTCACCGGGACAGGGGATGGGGTCACCCCTCCACTTT
CDR3: CASSPGQGMGSPLHF

D: TRBD1
J: TRBJ1-5
V: TRBV7-2
size: NA
DNA: TGTGCCAGCAGCTTAGCGGGACAGCGAAATCAGCCCCAGCATTTT
CDR3: CASSLAGQRNQPQHF

D: NA
J: TRBJ1-2
V: TRBV6-5
size: NA
DNA: TGTGCCAGCAGTTACCCCGGACGGGTTGGAGGTGGCTACACCTTC
CDR3: CASSYPGRVGGGYTF

D: TRBD1
J: TRBJ1-1
V: TRBV2
size: NA
DNA: TGTGCCAGCAGTGTCTACAGGGGGAACACTGAAGCTTTCTTT
CDR3: CASSVYRGNTEAFF

D: NA
J: TRBJ1-3
V: TRBV6-1
size: NA
DNA: TGTGCCAGCAGTGAAGGCACAGGGAACTGGAGAAACACCATATATTTT
CDR3: CASSEGTGNWRNTIYF

D: NA
J: TRBJ2-7
V: TRBV28
size: NA
DNA: TGTGCCAGCAGTGATCCCCCGGGAAGGTACGAGCAGTACTTC
CDR3: CASSDPPGRYEQYF

D: NA
J: TRBJ1-1
V: TRBV19
size: NA
DNA: TGTGCCAGTAGTCCGGAACGGGGAACTGAAGCTTTCTTT
CDR3: CASSPERGTEAFF

D: NA
J: TRBJ1-1
V: TRBV6-5
size: NA
DNA: TGTGCCAGCAGTTACGCCGACAGCTTGAACACTGAAGCTTTCTTT
CDR3: CASSYADSLNTEAFF

D: NA
J: TRBJ1-4
V: TRBV29-1
size: NA
DNA: TGCAGCGTAACAGGGACGACTAATGAAAAACTGTTTTTT
CDR3: CSVTGTTNEKLFF

D: NA
J: TRBJ2-2
V: TRBV11-3
size: NA
DNA: TGTGCCAGCAGCTTAGGAGTGGGGGAGCTGTTTTTT
CDR3: CASSLGVGELFF

D: TRBD1
J: TRBJ1-4
V: TRBV28
size: NA
DNA: TGTGCCAGCAGGCCAACAGGGGGACCTAATGAAAAACTGTTTTTT
CDR3: CASRPTGGPNEKLFF

D: TRBD1
J: TRBJ1-1
V: TRBV13
size: NA
DNA: TGTGCCAGCAGCGGACGGCAGGGGGGCGCTGAAGCTTTCTTT
CDR3: CASSGRQGGAEAFF

D: TRBD1
J: TRBJ1-1
V: TRBV3-1/TRBV3-2
size: NA
DNA: TGTGCCAGCAGCCAGGCTTCAGGGGGCACTGAAGCTTTCTTT
CDR3: CASSQASGGTEAFF

D: NA
J: TRBJ2-2
V: TRBV2
size: NA
DNA: TGTGCCAGCAGTCCAGCAGGAGGGGCCGGGGAGCTGTTTTTT
CDR3: CASSPAGGAGELFF

D: TRBD1
J: TRBJ1-1
V: TRBV6-5
size: NA
DNA: TGTGCCAGCAGTTACTTCCGGACAGGGGGTGAAGCTTTCTTT
CDR3: CASSYFRTGGEAFF

D: TRBD2
J: TRBJ2-1
V: TRBV30
size: NA
DNA: TGTGCCTGGAGTGTGGGGACTAGCTCCTACAATGAGCAGTTCTTC
CDR3: CAWSVGTSSYNEQFF

D: NA
J: TRBJ2-2
V: TRBV15
size: NA
DNA: TGTGCCACCAGCAGAGAGACAAGGGGATACACCGGGGAGCTGTTTTTT
CDR3: CATSRETRGYTGELFF

D: TRBD1
J: TRBJ1-2
V: TRBV5-4
size: NA
DNA: TGTGCCAGCAGTTCGACAGGGGCAGATGGCTACACCTTC
CDR3: CASSSTGADGYTF

D: TRBD1
J: TRBJ2-7
V: TRBV9
size: few
DNA: TGTGCCAGCAGCGAAGGGGGCGGAACTGGGTACGAGCAGTACTTC
CDR3: CASSEGGGTGYEQYF

D: NA
J: TRBJ1-3
V: TRBV28
size: NA
DNA: TGTGCCACACTAAGTCGTAGTTCTGGAAACACCATATATTTT
CDR3: CATLSRSSGNTIYF

D: NA
J: TRBJ2-5
V: TRBV10-3
size: NA
DNA: TGTGCCATCCATTCGGGACTCCAAGAGACCCAGTACTTC
CDR3: CAIHSGLQETQYF

D: TRBD1
J: TRBJ1-1
V: TRBV2
size: NA
DNA: TGTGCCAGTAGTAGGGGGCCGCGTATGGAAGCTTTCTTT
CDR3: CASSRGPRMEAFF

D: NA
J: TRBJ2-6
V: TRBV7-3
size: NA
DNA: TGTGCCAGCAGCTTAAGCGGGATGGTTCGTTATGCAGGGTACGGTTCTTTTCCCAACGTCCTGACTTTC
CDR3: CASSLSGMVRYAGYGSFPNVLTF

D: NA
J: TRBJ2-1
V: TRBV28
size: NA
DNA: TGTGCCACCGAGGTTCGTTCCTACAATGAGCAGTTCTTC
CDR3: CATEVRSYNEQFF

D: TRBD1
J: TRBJ2-7
V: TRBV5-4
size: NA
DNA: TGTGCCAGCAGCCCGGCGGTGGGGACAGGGACCTACGAGCAGTACTTC
CDR3: CASSPAVGTGTYEQYF

D: NA
J: TRBJ1-3
V: TRBV2
size: NA
DNA: TGTGCCAGCATCCTACAGGGTGGGTCGGGAAACACCATATATTTT
CDR3: CASILQGGSGNTIYF

D: NA
J: TRBJ2-7
V: TRBV4-1
size: NA
DNA: TGCGCCAGCAGCCAGGGGACATCCAACTACGAGCAGTACTTC
CDR3: CASSQGTSNYEQYF